These T cell receptor beta chains were read from a single sample in a study of shared clonotypes between healthy human individuals. Here immunoSEQ multiplex PCR was the method, and the copy in TCRdb shows in-frame clones only, minus some. Of 2 million to 3 million clones listed, over 85% were seen once; the top ten hold around 0.37%. Sequencing used naive CD4+ T cells from PBMCs. These receptors were obtained from a man aged 18 to 30 in good health. Some clones in this sample may be carry-over from other donors' samples. Each CDR3 is given with its conserved first and last residue.

v_gene: TRBV14
j_gene: TRBJ2-1
CDR3aa: CASSQDWAGTSYNEQFF

v_gene: TRBV6-6
j_gene: TRBJ2-2
CDR3aa: CASSTPGGSDTGELFF

v_gene: TRBV21-1
j_gene: TRBJ2-1
CDR3aa: CASRATSGHYNEQFF

v_gene: TRBV7-2
j_gene: TRBJ1-5
CDR3aa: CASSPRTGLNQPQHF

v_gene: TRBV19
j_gene: TRBJ1-1
CDR3aa: CASSIIQADTEAFF

v_gene: TRBV5-1
j_gene: TRBJ2-5
CDR3aa: CASSLGLAGGTVETQYF

v_gene: TRBV2
j_gene: TRBJ1-5
CDR3aa: CASSMQGDGNQPQHF

v_gene: TRBV15
j_gene: TRBJ2-7
CDR3aa: CATSRAGTSGEQYF

v_gene: TRBV19
j_gene: TRBJ2-7
CDR3aa: CASSPQRLERYEQYF

v_gene: TRBV19
j_gene: TRBJ2-2
CDR3aa: CASSILLASGELFF

v_gene: TRBV5-4
j_gene: TRBJ2-2
CDR3aa: CASSTGTSGRASNTGELFF

v_gene: TRBV5-4
j_gene: TRBJ1-3
CDR3aa: CASSRMGGTSGNTIYF

v_gene: TRBV5-1
j_gene: TRBJ1-2
CDR3aa: CASSLDREGYGYTF

v_gene: TRBV7-2
j_gene: TRBJ2-2
CDR3aa: CASSFRGTGTGELFF

v_gene: TRBV5-1
j_gene: TRBJ1-3
CDR3aa: CASSLGGTGNTIYF

v_gene: TRBV7-2
j_gene: TRBJ1-5
CDR3aa: CASSLSSTENQPQHF

v_gene: TRBV30
j_gene: TRBJ2-2
CDR3aa: CAMDARTASLAGELFF

v_gene: TRBV5-4
j_gene: TRBJ1-4
CDR3aa: CASSLKIGVNEKLFF

v_gene: TRBV18
j_gene: TRBJ2-7
CDR3aa: CASSPSGSKRIREQYF

v_gene: TRBV28
j_gene: TRBJ2-6
CDR3aa: CASSSLLLASGANVLTF

v_gene: TRBV10-3
j_gene: TRBJ2-6
CDR3aa: CAISEPGASGANVLTF

v_gene: TRBV5-1
j_gene: TRBJ1-2
CDR3aa: CASSLVGGQPYGYTF

v_gene: TRBV10-2
j_gene: TRBJ1-2
CDR3aa: CASRRDREGYTF

v_gene: TRBV7-3
j_gene: TRBJ2-2
CDR3aa: CASSLTGLGTTGELFF

v_gene: TRBV7-2
j_gene: TRBJ2-3
CDR3aa: CASSWGTVSTDTQYF

v_gene: TRBV7-9
j_gene: TRBJ2-5
CDR3aa: CASSLTSGQETQYF

v_gene: TRBV11-2
j_gene: TRBJ2-7
CDR3aa: CASSSDRGREQYF

v_gene: TRBV6-1
j_gene: TRBJ1-2
CDR3aa: CASSEASYGYTF

v_gene: TRBV5-1
j_gene: TRBJ2-1
CDR3aa: CASRNLAGGYNEQFF

v_gene: TRBV5-4
j_gene: TRBJ2-3
CDR3aa: CASTGGVTNTQYF

v_gene: TRBV9
j_gene: TRBJ1-2
CDR3aa: CASSARQYDYGYTF

v_gene: TRBV5-1
j_gene: TRBJ2-1
CDR3aa: CASSLIAGGDQFF

v_gene: TRBV5-1
j_gene: TRBJ1-1
CDR3aa: CASSSMPDTEAFF

v_gene: TRBV7-8
j_gene: TRBJ2-1
CDR3aa: CASSLQGASYNEQFF

v_gene: TRBV18
j_gene: TRBJ2-7
CDR3aa: CASSPGRRTYEQYF

v_gene: TRBV6-5
j_gene: TRBJ2-7
CDR3aa: CASSKPTGSYEQYF

v_gene: TRBV30
j_gene: TRBJ1-2
CDR3aa: CVGRGVNYGYTF

v_gene: TRBV12-2
j_gene: TRBJ1-2
CDR3aa: CASRLGRRESGYGYTF

v_gene: TRBV30
j_gene: TRBJ2-3
CDR3aa: CAWSVGSSTDTQYF

v_gene: TRBV19
j_gene: TRBJ1-3
CDR3aa: CASRKLKTGGSGNTIYF

v_gene: TRBV28
j_gene: TRBJ1-5
CDR3aa: CASSSRDGSNQPQHF

v_gene: TRBV7-9
j_gene: TRBJ1-1
CDR3aa: CASSSTQGTEAFF

v_gene: TRBV7-3
j_gene: TRBJ2-1
CDR3aa: CASSLGDTDSGEQFF

v_gene: TRBV19
j_gene: TRBJ1-5
CDR3aa: CASSPQGQGFNQPQHF

v_gene: TRBV6-1
j_gene: TRBJ1-2
CDR3aa: CASSEKHREVKGYTF

v_gene: TRBV28
j_gene: TRBJ2-7
CDR3aa: CASSLFGVSYEQYF

v_gene: TRBV9
j_gene: TRBJ2-1
CDR3aa: CASSVVGGHNEQFF

v_gene: TRBV19
j_gene: TRBJ2-3
CDR3aa: CASRQTGGSTDTQYF

v_gene: TRBV28
j_gene: TRBJ2-3
CDR3aa: CASSLQYTDTQYF

v_gene: TRBV30
j_gene: TRBJ1-4
CDR3aa: CAWSDRGATNEKLFF